This T cell receptor beta chain was sequenced during a study of Ad26.COV2.S vaccination and SARS-CoV-2 variants (dated by TCRdb to the early 2020s). Notes on the research overall: Vaccine-arm donors came from COV1001, a multicentre, randomized, double-blind, placebo-controlled phase I-IIa trial of Ad26.COV2.S in healthy adults. Ad26.COV2.S was given intramuscularly at 5x10^10 or 1x10^11 viral particles, as a single shot or as two shots 56 days apart. TCRbeta repertoire sequencing served as the tool for gauging how specific and how broad the SARS-CoV-2-reactive T cell receptors were following Ad26.COV2.S vaccination. A total of 32 samples were included in the TCR-sequenced set, comprising some 20 Ad26.COV2.S vaccine recipients, 5 placebo recipients and 8 SARS-CoV-2 convalescent individuals. Participants in the trial were split at random into five groups of five each, receiving low-dose or high-dose Ad26.COV2.S once or twice, or else placebo on both occasions. Throughout the experiments and outcome assessment, investigators stayed blinded to trial group allocation. Study-wide conclusions, independent of this receptor: Vaccine and placebo recipients had similar non-spike TCR breadth, a finding consistent with the vaccine containing only spike. It was noted by the authors that total T cell responses may have been underestimated by the TCR breadth and depth analyses. Substantial breadth of spike-specific CD8+ and CD4+ T cell responses was reported after vaccination. The study lacked the statistical power to compare responses across vaccine doses or regimens. Compared with placebo recipients, Ad26.COV2.S recipients showed higher spike-specific TCR breadth (P = 0.0014).

This specimen's treatment or condition label, interpreted: 15 to 20 received Ad26.COV2.S at low or high dose, single or two shots; several received placebo; per-sample allocation not given. For vaccine and placebo recipients, the sequenced repertoires came from samples collected on day 63 after the first injection. Between 29 July and 7 August 2020, Cohort 1b enrolled around 24 adults aged 18-55 years at one site in Boston, USA. Ad26.COV2.S was a replication-incompetent adenovirus type 26 vector expressing a prefusion-stabilized SARS-CoV-2 spike protein from the original Wuhan strain. The immunoSEQ Assay was used to sequence TCRbeta CDR3 regions. After extraction, genomic DNA underwent amplification by bias-controlled multiplex PCR, followed by high-throughput sequencing. In the original analysis: Collapsing and filtering of sequences were performed to quantify the absolute abundance of each unique TCRbeta CDR3 region. T cell fraction was estimated by normalizing TCRbeta template counts to usable DNA, which was measured by amplifying reference genes present in all nucleated cells. Repertoire TCRs were annotated as SARS-CoV-2-specific by exact matching of V gene, CDR3 amino acid sequence and J gene to a known reactive TCR set. The reference SARS-CoV-2 TCR set came from MIRA and was filtered for enrichment in COVID-19-positive ImmuneCODE repertoires, removing public or cross-reactive TCRs. Drawing on the MIRA antigens, annotated TCRs were analysed further at the level of specific ORF or position within ORF. Breadth was defined as the number of annotated unique rearrangements divided by the total number of unique productive rearrangements, and depth was defined as the summed frequency of the annotated unique rearrangements. Two-sided Wilcoxon rank-sum tests were applied when comparing TCR breadth between groups. The immuneACCESS repertoire file appears here via TCRdb, limited to in-frame rearrangements. These files lack a portion of the clones; in checked studies, under half of the deficit traces to unresolved V genes, and the cause of the others is not known. The V and J calls and clone size are taken from that table; D and trimming were inferred from the DNA. The sample table contains 300,000 to 350,000 clones; only one count was recorded for 85% to 90% of them. The top ten constitute 5% to 6.5% of the sample.

In the germline V gene, CDR1 corresponds to KGHSH and CDR2 to LQKENI. Trimming at the junction amounts to 3 bases on V and 6 bases on J, and the germline ends lie 15 bases apart. Counted from cysteine to phenylalanine, this CDR3 has 16 amino acids. Of the read, only the CDR3 DNA is kept; its 48 bases are in frame from base 1. With regard to this clone: Its target antigen remains unknown. Per-nucleotide qualities are absent, and no much larger clonotype sits a single base away.

This chain is built from TRBV18 and TRBJ1-6, and possibly TRBD1, on 6 matching bases. This TCR was sampled from a person aged 18-65 years who received the Ad26.COV2.S COVID-19 vaccine or a placebo. The sample here was peripheral blood, taken in a trial of Ad26.COV2.S vaccine versus placebo. The nucleotide sequence is given as TGTGCCAGCTCACCCGTTTTCCGGGACACTAATTCACCCCTCCACTTT. This gives the protein CASSPVFRDTNSPLHF.